The 17 T cell receptor beta chains below were found in one sample sequenced in a study of long-term antiretroviral therapy in people with HIV. Run at survey level, the immunoSEQ assay was version v3.0. Only in-frame clones appear in the TCRdb table, and some are missing; sequencing was by immunoSEQ multiplex PCR. The sample holds 20,000 to 25,000 clones; just over 90% are singletons and the top ten take 9.2%. This specimen was unsorted PBMCs, taken 7.6 years after starting antiretroviral therapy. These receptors were collected from a woman aged 40 to 49 with HIV.

The chain combines TRBV30 with TRBJ1-2, with D tentatively TRBD1 (6 bases). The length of the CDR3 is 14 residues. Trimming took 0 bases from V and 8 from J, leaving 16 bases between them. Germline CDR1 is GTSNPN and CDR2 is SVGIG (reference sequence). CDR3 in amino acids: CAWSVYRGAGGYTF. The DNA for the CDR3 is TGTGCCTGGAGTGTATATCGGGGGGCGGGGGGCTACACCTTC.

The chain employs TRBV4-3 and TRBJ1-6, with D unresolved. The CDR3 length is 19 residues. Germline CDR1 reads LGHNA; CDR2 reads YSLEER. Trimming cost V 0 bases and J 0 bases, with 15 bases left between them. CDR3 region: CASSQEAGGSSSYNSPLHF. CDR3 bases: TGCGCCAGCAGCCAAGAGGCAGGAGGAAGTAGCTCCTATAATTCACCCCTCCACTTT.

This chain joins TRBV27 and TRBJ1-1, with D tentatively TRBD1 (5 bases). This CDR3 has 14 residues. Per the germline V gene, CDR1 is MNHEY and CDR2 is SMNVEV (reference sequence). The V end was cut by 8 bases, the J end by 1 base, with 14 bases between. In DNA form, the CDR3 reads TGTGCCAGCTCCTCGGGGGGGGAGAACACTGAAGCTTTCTTT. It specifies CASSSGGENTEAFF.

CDR3: CASSLAQAGATQPQHF. CDR3 DNA sequence: TGTGCCAGCAGCTTAGCGCAGGCGGGGGCGACTCAGCCCCAGCATTTT. The V and J genes are TRBV7-9 and TRBJ1-5; D might be TRBD1 (6 bases). With 0 bases removed from V and 6 bases from J, the gap between germline ends came to 15 bases. The CDR3 has 16 amino acids. The germline V gene has CDR1 SEHNR and CDR2 FQNEAQ (reference sequence).

The J gene is TRBJ1-5, the V gene TRBV6-5; D is ambiguous. Trimming took off 6 bases at V and 6 bases at J, with 15 bases between the two ends. Germline V gene lookup returns CDR1 MNHEY and CDR2 SVGAGI. There are 14 residues in the CDR3. The DNA of the CDR3 is TGTGCCAGCAGCCCCCTGCCGGGAGGTCAGCCCCAGCATTTT. Protein sequence: CASSPLPGGQPQHF.

The chain uses TRBV7-9 and TRBJ1-4, with no clear D. The CDR3 sequence is 14 residues long. Trimming removed 5 bases from V and 0 bases from J, with 7 bases in between. Germline V gene sequence: CDR1 SEHNR, CDR2 FQNEAQ (reference sequence). CDR3 nucleotides: TGTGCCAGCAGCGCAAGTGCAACTAATGAAAAACTGTTTTTT. It specifies CASSASATNEKLFF.

The V gene is TRBV2, the J gene TRBJ1-4; 7 bases agree with TRBD1. CDR1 and CDR2 from the germline V gene are SNHLY and FYNNEI. CDR3 size: 17 residues. V lost 2 bases, J lost 0 bases, and 6 bases stayed unmatched. CDR3 region: CASSELQGFATNEKLFF. CDR3 DNA: TGTGCCAGCAGTGAACTACAGGGGTTTGCAACTAATGAAAAACTGTTTTTT.

This chain links TRBV7-9 with TRBJ2-1; D call uncertain. This CDR3 is built from 15 residues. V lost 2 bases and J lost 1, with 9 bases in between. CDR1 is SEHNR and CDR2 is FQNEAQ in the germline V gene (reference sequence). CDR3 sequence: CASSLSEVSYNEQFF. In DNA form, the CDR3 reads TGTGCCAGCAGCTTATCAGAGGTTTCCTACAATGAGCAGTTCTTC.

The V gene is TRBV11-2, the J gene TRBJ2-7; D call uncertain. CDR1 SGHAT and CDR2 FQNNGV come from the germline V gene. Trimming took off 6 bases at V and 4 bases at J, with 16 bases between the two ends. The CDR3 is 14 amino acids. CDR3 sequence reads: CASRMRGRSYEQYF. CDR3 bases: TGTGCCAGCAGGATGCGAGGACGGAGTTACGAGCAGTACTTC.

The chain has TRBV4-3 and TRBJ1-1; 7 bases map to TRBD1. Germline CDR1 reads LGHNA; CDR2 reads YSLEER. The CDR3 has 15 residues. Unmatched junction bases numbered 3, after V lost 0 bases and J lost 2 bases. The CDR3 loop is CASSQDHRGNTEAFF. The DNA for the CDR3 is TGCGCCAGCAGCCAAGATCACAGGGGTAACACTGAAGCTTTCTTT.

This clone was seen a single time. The chain is built from TRBV7-2 and TRBJ2-7; a weak D match, TRBD1 (6 bases). The V gene lost 2 bases and the J gene lost 6 bases, with 8 bases spanning the gap. The CDR3 contains 12 residues. Germline lookup yields CDR1 SGHTA and CDR2 FQGNSA. Here the CDR3 DNA reads TGTGCCAGCAGCTTACAGGGGTTCGAGCAGTACTTC. It translates to CASSLQGFEQYF.

V is TRBV5-1 and J is TRBJ2-7; 8 positions match TRBD2. The V gene's germline CDR1 is SGHRS and CDR2 YFSETQ. The ends lost 2 bases at V and 9 bases at J; junction bases unmatched: 7. This CDR3 region has 13 residues. The CDR3 nucleotides are TGCGCCAGCAGCTTAACGGGGGGGCTCGGGCAGTACTTC. It specifies CASSLTGGLGQYF. The full variable domain, rest sourced from reference TRBV5-1 and TRBJ2-7, is KAGVTQTPRYLIKTRGQQVTLSCSPISGHRSVSWYQQTPGQGLQFLFEYFSETQRNKGNFPGRFSGRQFSNSRSEMNVSTLELGDSALYLCASSLTGGLGQYFGPGTRLTVT.

This clone occurred once. This rearrangement joins TRBV6-5 to TRBJ2-3; the D call may be TRBD1 or TRBD2 (7 bases each). Germline V gene data show CDR1 as MNHEY and CDR2 as SVGAGI. The ends were cut back, 4 bases at V and 5 bases at J, with 16 bases in the middle. CDR3 length: 15 amino acids. The DNA for the CDR3 is TGTGCCAGCAGTTCAGGGGGGGCCGGAGAAGATACGCAGTATTTT. Its translation: CASSSGGAGEDTQYF.

The J gene is TRBJ1-3, the V gene TRBV7-9; D gene ambiguous. V was shortened by 0 bases and J by 7 bases, with 7 bases between the two germline ends. This CDR3 has 13 amino acids. CDR1 SEHNR and CDR2 FQNEAQ come from the germline V gene (reference sequence). CDR3 bases: TGTGCCAGCAGCTTAGCTGTCCCGAACACCATATATTTT. As protein: CASSLAVPNTIYF.

The J gene is TRBJ2-4, the V gene TRBV7-2, with 7 bases that match TRBD2. This CDR3 has 14 amino acids. The germline V gene has CDR1 SGHTA and CDR2 FQGNSA. J was trimmed by 7 bases and V by 5 bases; bases with no gene match: 8. The CDR3 sequence is CASSPDWGGNIQYF. The CDR3 DNA is TGTGCCAGCAGCCCGGACTGGGGGGGGAACATTCAGTACTTC.

The V call is TRBV7-2, the J call TRBJ2-3; possible D gene TRBD2, 5 bases. From germline, CDR1 is SGHTA and CDR2 FQGNSA. CDR3 length: 13 residues. Trimming pared 2 bases from V and 4 bases from J, leaving 7 bases between. CDR3 residues: CASSLLAADTQYF. The CDR3 nucleotides are TGTGCCAGCAGCTTACTAGCCGCAGATACGCAGTATTTT.

J is TRBJ1-6 and V is TRBV7-2; 7 bases are shared with TRBD1. J was trimmed by 5 bases and V by 8 bases; bases with no gene match: 9. In germline, CDR1 is SGHTA, CDR2 FQGNSA. This CDR3 comprises 15 residues. The CDR3 sequence is CASASRGSNNSPLHF. The CDR3 coding sequence is TGTGCCAGCGCGAGCAGGGGGAGCAATAATTCACCCCTCCACTTT.